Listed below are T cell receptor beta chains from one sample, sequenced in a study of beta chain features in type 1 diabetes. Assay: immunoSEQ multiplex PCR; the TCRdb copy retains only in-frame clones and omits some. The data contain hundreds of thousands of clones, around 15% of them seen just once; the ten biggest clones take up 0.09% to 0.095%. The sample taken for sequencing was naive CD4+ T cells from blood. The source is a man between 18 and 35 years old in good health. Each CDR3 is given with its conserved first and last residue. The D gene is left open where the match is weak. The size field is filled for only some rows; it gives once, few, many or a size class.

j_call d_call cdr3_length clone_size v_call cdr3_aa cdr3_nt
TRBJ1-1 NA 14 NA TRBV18 CASSPQGIDTEAFF TGTGCCAGCTCACCACAGGGGATTGACACTGAAGCTTTCTTT
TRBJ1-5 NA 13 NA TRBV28 CATSGGNNQPQHF TGTGCCACCTCAGGTGGGAACAATCAGCCCCAGCATTTT
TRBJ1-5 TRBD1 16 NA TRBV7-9 CASGTGKSRSNQPQHF TGTGCCAGCGGGACAGGGAAATCGAGGAGCAATCAGCCCCAGCATTTT
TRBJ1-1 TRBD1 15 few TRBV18 CASSPGQGGNTEAFF TGTGCCAGCTCCCCTGGACAGGGAGGGAACACTGAAGCTTTCTTT
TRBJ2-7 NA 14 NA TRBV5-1 CASSLDGATYEQYF TGCGCCAGCAGCTTGGACGGGGCTACCTACGAGCAGTACTTC
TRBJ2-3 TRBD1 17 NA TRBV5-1 CASSFRQGPPSTDTQYF TGCGCCAGCAGCTTCCGACAGGGCCCACCTAGCACAGATACGCAGTATTTT
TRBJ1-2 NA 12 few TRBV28 CASSLKPYGYTF TGTGCCAGCAGTTTGAAGCCCTATGGCTACACCTTC
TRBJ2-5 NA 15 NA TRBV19 CASSIMQGGKETQYF TGTGCCAGTAGTATTATGCAGGGGGGAAAAGAGACCCAGTACTTC
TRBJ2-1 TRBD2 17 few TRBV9 CASSPGLAGDPYNEQFF TGTGCCAGCAGCCCCGGACTAGCGGGAGACCCCTACAATGAGCAGTTCTTC
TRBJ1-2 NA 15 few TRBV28 CASQAVETANYGYTF TGTGCCAGCCAGGCCGTCGAGACAGCTAACTATGGCTACACCTTC
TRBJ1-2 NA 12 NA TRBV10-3 CAISGLADGYTF TGTGCCATCAGTGGGCTGGCGGATGGCTACACCTTC
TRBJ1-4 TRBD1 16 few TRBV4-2 CASSQGDRDSNEKLFF TGTGCCAGCAGCCAAGGGGACAGGGACTCCAATGAAAAACTGTTTTTT
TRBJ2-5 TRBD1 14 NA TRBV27 CASSSDRARETQYF TGTGCCAGCAGTTCGGACAGGGCTAGGGAGACCCAGTACTTC
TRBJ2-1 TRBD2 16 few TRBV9 CASSIPGTSAWNEQFF TGTGCCAGCAGCATCCCCGGGACTAGCGCTTGGAATGAGCAGTTCTTC